These 22 T cell receptor beta chains originate from one sample sequenced in a study of cytomegalovirus exposure and HLA in healthy donors. It was with 60 Vbeta and 13 Jbeta primers that the PCR ran. Profiling relied on immunoSEQ multiplex PCR, and the TCRdb table lists in-frame clones only, not all of them. The sample holds some 100,000 clones, over 60% seen once. Sequencing was done on a sample of PBMCs. The receptors originated from a woman in her 40s in good health and CMV-seropositive.

The rearrangement joins TRBV30 to TRBJ2-5, with 7 bases identical to TRBD1. The junction had 9 bases not matched to a gene; V was cut back by 3 bases and J by 5 bases. In germline, CDR1 is GTSNPN, CDR2 SVGIG (reference sequence). CDR3 size: 14 residues. The CDR3 loop is CAWSPQGFWETQYF. CDR3 nucleotides: TGTGCCTGGAGCCCACAGGGGTTCTGGGAGACCCAGTACTTC. Full variable domain (rest looked up from reference TRBV30 and TRBJ2-5): SQTIHQWPATLVQPVGSPLSLECTVEGTSNPNLYWYRQAAGRGLQLLFYSVGIGQISSEVPQNLSASRPQDRQFILSSKKLLLSDSGFYLCAWSPQGFWETQYFGPGTRLLVL.

V usage is TRBV11-2 and J usage is TRBJ2-7, with D possibly matching TRBD1 (5 bases). The V and J ends lost 4 bases and 0 bases respectively, with 7 bases between them. The CDR3 is made up of 13 amino acids. Germline assignment: CDR1 SGHAT and CDR2 FQNNGV. The CDR3 here is CASSSQDSYEQYF. In nucleotides, the CDR3 is TGTGCCAGCAGCTCACAGGACTCCTACGAGCAGTACTTC.

Turning to this clone: Additional DNA sequences in this sample encode the identical CDR3. The rearrangement links TRBV12-5 to TRBJ2-2; tentatively, D is TRBD1 (6 bases). The CDR3 is 16 residues long. The V end was cut by 2 bases, the J end by 6 bases, with 16 bases between. In germline, CDR1 is LGHNT, CDR2 FRNRAP. The CDR3, as DNA: TGTGCTAGTGGTTTGCCCAACAGGGTGTATTCCGGGGAGCTGTTTTTT. As protein: CASGLPNRVYSGELFF.

The chain joins TRBV2 to TRBJ2-7; the match to TRBD2 covers 9 bases. The germline gives CDR1 SNHLY, CDR2 FYNNEI. The CDR3 consists of 14 residues. Trimming took 0 bases from V and 12 from J; bases not matched to a gene: 9. The CDR3 DNA reads as TGTGCCAGCAGTGAAGCGCTTGCGGCGGGAGGGTCGTACTTC. Its protein product is CASSEALAAGGSYF.

The chain joins TRBV5-1 to TRBJ2-1; 9 bases fit TRBD1. This CDR3 comprises 18 residues. Germline values: CDR1 SGHRS, CDR2 YFSETQ. V gave up 3 bases and J gave up 8 bases; unmatched junction bases: 18. The chain's CDR3 is CASSSNLKTGGGRDEQFF. The CDR3 region has the DNA TGCGCCAGCAGCTCTAACTTGAAGACAGGGGGTGGTCGTGATGAGCAGTTCTTC.

This clone was counted between two and nine times. The V gene is TRBV27, the J gene TRBJ1-4; a possible D gene is TRBD1 (5 bases). This CDR3 has 17 amino acids. The V gene's germline CDR1 is MNHEY and CDR2 SMNVEV (reference sequence). V lost 1 base and J 0 bases, leaving 12 bases between the germline ends. The CDR3 spells CASSLYRSAATNEKLFF. In DNA form, the CDR3 reads TGTGCCAGCAGTTTATACAGGAGTGCTGCAACTAATGAAAAACTGTTTTTT.

This chain joins TRBV7-9 and TRBJ1-3; no clear D gene. The V gene lost 5 bases and the J gene lost 0 bases, with 11 bases spanning the gap. Looked up from germline, CDR1 is SEHNR and CDR2 is FQNEAQ (reference sequence). This CDR3 is built from 15 residues. In DNA form, the CDR3 reads TGTGCCAGCAGCGAAGATACTCACTCTGGAAACACCATATATTTT. The encoded protein is CASSEDTHSGNTIYF. Complete variable domain (other parts from reference TRBV7-9 and TRBJ1-3): DTGVSQNPRHKITKRGQNVTFRCDPISEHNRLYWYRQTLGQGPEFLTYFQNEAQLEKSRLLSDRFSAERPKGSFSTLEIQRTEQGDSAMYLCASSEDTHSGNTIYFGEGSWLTVV.

The chain recombines TRBV28 with TRBJ2-3, with no clear D. This CDR3 spans 14 amino acids. The V end was cut by 5 bases, the J end by 1 base, with 10 bases between. CDR1 is MDHEN, CDR2 SYDVKM, per germline. The CDR3 region is CASSPLTRTDTQYF. CDR3 sequence (DNA): TGTGCCAGCAGTCCCCTAACCCGCACAGATACGCAGTATTTT.

The chain joins TRBV5-1 to TRBJ1-1; 7 positions match TRBD1. This CDR3 spans 14 amino acids. Germline lookup yields CDR1 SGHRS and CDR2 YFSETQ. The J segment lost 7 bases and the V segment lost 1 base, leaving 7 bases of the junction unmatched. The CDR3 DNA sequence: TGCGCCAGCAGCTTGTGGGACAGCAGCGATGAAGCTTTCTTT. It codes for CASSLWDSSDEAFF. Variable domain in full (rest from reference TRBV5-1 and TRBJ1-1): KAGVTQTPRYLIKTRGQQVTLSCSPISGHRSVSWYQQTPGQGLQFLFEYFSETQRNKGNFPGRFSGRQFSNSRSEMNVSTLELGDSALYLCASSLWDSSDEAFFGQGTRLTVV.

V usage is TRBV5-6 and J usage is TRBJ1-3, with D hard to call. Germline-derived CDR1 and CDR2 are SGHDT and YYEEEE. Trimming shortened V by 0 bases and J by 4 bases, and 14 bases separated the two germline ends. The CDR3 has 16 residues. Here the CDR3 reads CASSLAGGFGGNTIYF. CDR3 in DNA: TGTGCCAGCAGCTTGGCCGGAGGTTTCGGAGGAAACACCATATATTTT.

J is TRBJ2-5 and V is TRBV5-1; D not resolved. CDR1 and CDR2 (germline): SGHRS, YFSETQ. V lost 1 base to trimming and J lost 5 bases, with 15 bases between them. The CDR3 contains 15 residues. The CDR3 nucleotides read TGCGCCAGCAGCTTGAACTTAAGAAGGCGGGAGACCCAGTACTTC. It specifies CASSLNLRRRETQYF.

V usage is TRBV5-1 and J usage is TRBJ2-2; 9 nucleotides line up with TRBD2. V shed 4 bases and J 4 bases; nucleotides not matched to a gene: 5. The CDR3 contains 15 residues. Germline CDR1 reads SGHRS; CDR2 reads YFSETQ. The CDR3, as DNA: TGCGCCAGCAGCGAACTAGCGGGCGGCACCGGGGAGCTGTTTTTT. The encoded protein is CASSELAGGTGELFF.

The chain carries TRBV14 and TRBJ2-7; D is possibly TRBD2 (5 bases). V gave up 4 bases and J gave up 1 base, with 11 bases separating them. This CDR3 region has 14 residues. Germline V gene data show CDR1 as SGHDN and CDR2 as FVKESK. CDR3 bases: TGTGCCAGCAGCCCGGACTTGTTGTCCTACGAGCAGTACTTC. It codes for CASSPDLLSYEQYF.

This chain uses TRBV18 with TRBJ2-3; 13 bases map to TRBD2. Germline V lookup: CDR1 KGHSH, CDR2 LQKENI. The CDR3 is made up of 17 amino acids. The V gene end was trimmed by 2 bases and the J gene end by 5 bases; junction bases not matched to a gene: 7. DNA for the CDR3: TGTGCCAGCTCACCATTGGGACTAGCGGGGAGTATAGATACGCAGTATTTT. It specifies CASSPLGLAGSIDTQYF.

This clone came up a few times. The chain carries TRBV7-6 and TRBJ2-1; tentatively, D is TRBD2 (6 bases). V gave up 2 bases and J gave up 5 bases, with 10 bases separating them. This CDR3 comprises 14 residues. Germline V gives CDR1 SGHVS, CDR2 FNYEAQ. CDR3 sequence (DNA): TGTGCCAGCAGCTTATACCAGCGGGACAATGAGCAGTTCTTC. Its translation is CASSLYQRDNEQFF.

This sequence joins TRBV7-9 and TRBJ2-7, with 12 bases matching TRBD2. Germline CDR1 reads SEHNR; CDR2 reads FQNEAQ (reference sequence). This CDR3 spans 16 amino acids. J lost 0 bases, V lost 4 bases, and 4 bases had no gene match. The CDR3 protein is CASSSGLAGHSYEQYF. In DNA form, the CDR3 reads TGTGCCAGCAGCTCAGGACTAGCGGGGCACTCCTACGAGCAGTACTTC.

V and J are TRBV5-4 and TRBJ2-3; D possibly corresponds to TRBD2 (7 bases). In germline, CDR1 is SGHNT, CDR2 YYREEE (reference sequence). Between the trimmed V and J ends, which lost 5 bases and 5 bases, there was a span of 18 bases. The CDR3 totals 15 residues. CDR3 in DNA: TGTGCCAGCAGACCCCGGGGAGGGGGACTAGATACGCAGTATTTT. The encoded protein is CASRPRGGGLDTQYF.

This chain joins TRBV7-8 and TRBJ2-1; 8 bases match TRBD2. Germline V gives CDR1 SGHVS, CDR2 FQNEAQ. The CDR3 consists of 16 residues. V dropped 1 base and J dropped 0; count of bases not matched to a gene: 2. This chain's CDR3 is CASSLELAVSYNEQFF. The CDR3 DNA is TGTGCCAGCAGCTTAGAACTAGCGGTCTCCTACAATGAGCAGTTCTTC.

This clone was seen a few times. The chain is built from TRBV6-5 and TRBJ2-7, with 7 bases fitting TRBD1. The CDR3 runs 13 residues. With V trimmed by 6 bases and J by 3 bases, 5 bases remained unmatched. In germline, CDR1 is MNHEY, CDR2 SVGAGI. CDR3 bases: TGTGCCAGCAGGGACGGACAGGACTACGAGCAGTACTTC. It translates to CASRDGQDYEQYF.

This CDR3 reads CASSPRVAGGIADTQYF. The CDR3 DNA sequence: TGTGCCAGCAGCCCCCGGGTGGCGGGAGGGATCGCAGATACGCAGTATTTT. The rearrangement uses TRBV11-2 and TRBJ2-3, with 9 bases fitting TRBD2. Per germline, CDR1 SGHAT and CDR2 FQNNGV. The CDR3 is 17 amino acids. Unmatched junction bases numbered 13, after V lost 5 bases and J lost 4 bases.

The chain carries TRBV7-2 and TRBJ1-5; weak D call: TRBD1 (6 bases). The V and J ends lost 2 bases and 4 bases respectively, with 15 bases between them. The CDR3 has 16 residues. In germline, CDR1 is SGHTA, CDR2 FQGNSA. The CDR3 here is CASSLQLAGANQPQHF. CDR3 DNA: TGTGCCAGCAGCTTACAGCTTGCAGGGGCGAATCAGCCCCAGCATTTT. Full variable domain (remainder filled in from reference TRBV7-2 and TRBJ1-5): GAGVSQSPSNKVTEKGKDVELRCDPISGHTALYWYRQSLGQGLEFLIYFQGNSAPDKSGLPSDRFSAERTGGSVSTLTIQRTQQEDSAVYLCASSLQLAGANQPQHFGDGTRLSIL.

V gene TRBV7-2 combines with J gene TRBJ1-5, with D possibly TRBD1 on 5 matching bases. This CDR3 is built from 14 residues. Looked up from germline, CDR1 is SGHTA and CDR2 is FQGNSA. Trimming took off 6 bases at V and 1 base at J, with 10 bases between the two ends. CDR3 in DNA: TGTGCCAGCAGTTTTGACAGCAGCAATCAGCCCCAGCATTTT. It codes for CASSFDSSNQPQHF.